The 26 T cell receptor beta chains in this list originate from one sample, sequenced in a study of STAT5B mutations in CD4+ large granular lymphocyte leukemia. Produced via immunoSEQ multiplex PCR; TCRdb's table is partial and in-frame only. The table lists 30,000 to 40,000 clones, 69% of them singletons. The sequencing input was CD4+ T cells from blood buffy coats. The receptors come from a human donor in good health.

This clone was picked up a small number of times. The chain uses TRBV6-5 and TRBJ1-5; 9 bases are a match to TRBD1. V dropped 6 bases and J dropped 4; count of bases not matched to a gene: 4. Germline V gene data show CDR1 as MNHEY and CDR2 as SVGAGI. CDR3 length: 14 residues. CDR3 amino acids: CASRGTGRNQPQHF. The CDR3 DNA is TGTGCCAGCAGGGGGACAGGGAGGAATCAGCCCCAGCATTTT.

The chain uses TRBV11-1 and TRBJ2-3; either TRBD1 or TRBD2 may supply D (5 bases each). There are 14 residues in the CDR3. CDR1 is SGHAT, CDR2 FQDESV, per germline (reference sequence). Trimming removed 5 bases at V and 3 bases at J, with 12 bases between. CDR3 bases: TGTGCCAGCAGCCGCCGGGGCAGGACAGATACGCAGTATTTT. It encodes CASSRRGRTDTQYF.

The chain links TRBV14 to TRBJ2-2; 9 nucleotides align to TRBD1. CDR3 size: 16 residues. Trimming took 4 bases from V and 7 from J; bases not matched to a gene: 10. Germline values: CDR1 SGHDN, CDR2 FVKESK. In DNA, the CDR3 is TGTGCCAGCAGCCCCGGGACAGGGTCACTTGGCGGGGAGCTGTTTTTT. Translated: CASSPGTGSLGGELFF. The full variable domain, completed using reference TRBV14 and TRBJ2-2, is EAGVTQFPSHSVIEKGQTVTLRCDPISGHDNLYWYRRVMGKEIKFLLHFVKESKQDESGMPNNRFLAERTGGTYSTLKVQPAELEDSGVYFCASSPGTGSLGGELFFGEGSRLTVL.

The CDR3 coding sequence is TGTGCCAGCAGCCCAGGACAGCCCCCCTACGAGCAGTACTTC. Its protein product is CASSPGQPPYEQYF. The chain has TRBV5-8 and TRBJ2-7; D is perhaps TRBD1 (6 bases). V lost 4 bases and J lost 2, with 13 bases in between. This CDR3 spans 14 amino acids. In germline, CDR1 is SGHTS, CDR2 YDEGEE.

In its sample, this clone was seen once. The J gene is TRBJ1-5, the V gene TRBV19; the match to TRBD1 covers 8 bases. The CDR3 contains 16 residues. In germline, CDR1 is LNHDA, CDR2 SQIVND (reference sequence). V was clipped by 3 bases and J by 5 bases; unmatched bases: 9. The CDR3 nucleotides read TGTGCCAGTAGTATCTCGACAGGGGCGACGGATCAGCCCCAGCATTTT. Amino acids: CASSISTGATDQPQHF.

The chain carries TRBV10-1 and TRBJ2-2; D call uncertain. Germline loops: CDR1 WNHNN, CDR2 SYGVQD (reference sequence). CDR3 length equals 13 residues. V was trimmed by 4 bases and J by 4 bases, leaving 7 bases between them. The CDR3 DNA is TGCGCCAGCAGTGGGCAGATCACCGGGGAGCTGTTTTTT. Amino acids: CASSGQITGELFF.

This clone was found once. The CDR3 bases are TGTGCCATCAGGAAGGGGCTCTCGGAGACCCAGTACTTC. Translation: CAIRKGLSETQYF. V and J are TRBV10-3 and TRBJ2-5; perhaps TRBD1 as D (5 bases). V dropped 6 bases and J dropped 5 bases, with 13 bases sitting between them. The germline gives CDR1 ENHRY, CDR2 SYGVKD. The CDR3 totals 13 residues.

The CDR3 bases are TGTGCCAGCAGGCCGCGGGGGCCCAAAAACATTCAGTACTTC. Translation gives CASRPRGPKNIQYF. This chain joins TRBV7-2 and TRBJ2-4; possibly TRBD2 for D (7 bases). Germline CDR1 SGHTA, CDR2 FQGNSA. The V and J ends lost 6 bases and 2 bases respectively, with 11 bases between them. The length of the CDR3 is 14 residues.

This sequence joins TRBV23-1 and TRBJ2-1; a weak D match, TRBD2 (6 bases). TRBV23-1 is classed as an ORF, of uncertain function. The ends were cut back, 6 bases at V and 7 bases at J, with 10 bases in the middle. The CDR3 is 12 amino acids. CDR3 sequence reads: CASSPLANEQFF. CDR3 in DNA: TGCGCCAGCAGCCCACTAGCAAATGAGCAGTTCTTC.

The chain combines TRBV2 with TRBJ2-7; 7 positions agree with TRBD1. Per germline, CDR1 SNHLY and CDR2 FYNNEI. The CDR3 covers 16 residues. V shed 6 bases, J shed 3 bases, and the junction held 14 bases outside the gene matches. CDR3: CASSRATPGQSYEQYF. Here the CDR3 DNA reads TGTGCCAGCAGCCGAGCCACCCCGGGACAGAGCTACGAGCAGTACTTC.

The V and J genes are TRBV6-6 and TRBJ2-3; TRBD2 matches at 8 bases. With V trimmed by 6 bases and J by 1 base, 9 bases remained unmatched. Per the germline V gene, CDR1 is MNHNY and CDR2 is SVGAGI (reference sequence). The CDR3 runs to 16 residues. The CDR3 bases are TGTGCCAGCAGCCAGCGGGGGATCTCAGGCACAGATACGCAGTATTTT. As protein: CASSQRGISGTDTQYF.

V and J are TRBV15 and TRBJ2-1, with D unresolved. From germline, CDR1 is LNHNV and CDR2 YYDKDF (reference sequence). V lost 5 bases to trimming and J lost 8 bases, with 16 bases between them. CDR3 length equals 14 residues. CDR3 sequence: CATSWTQDVDEQFF. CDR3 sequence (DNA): TGTGCCACCAGCTGGACCCAAGATGTCGATGAGCAGTTCTTC.

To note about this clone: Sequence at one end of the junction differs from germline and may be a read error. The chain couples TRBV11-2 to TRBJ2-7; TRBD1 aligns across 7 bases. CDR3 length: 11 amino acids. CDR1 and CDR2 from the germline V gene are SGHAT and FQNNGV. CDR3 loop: CASSLKTGSFF. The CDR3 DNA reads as TGTGCCAGCAGCTTAAAGACAGGGTCCTTCTTC.

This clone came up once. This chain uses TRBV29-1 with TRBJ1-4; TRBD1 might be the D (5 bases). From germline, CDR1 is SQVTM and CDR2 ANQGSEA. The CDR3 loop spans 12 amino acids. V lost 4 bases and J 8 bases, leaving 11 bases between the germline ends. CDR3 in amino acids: CSVGDGGEKLFF. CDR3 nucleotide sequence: TGCAGCGTTGGGGACGGTGGGGAAAAACTGTTTTTT.

The CDR3 here is CASSPAGFEKTQYF. The DNA of the CDR3 is TGCGCCAGCAGTCCGGCGGGATTTGAGAAGACCCAGTACTTC. This chain connects TRBV10-2 to TRBJ2-5, with D possibly TRBD2 on 6 matching bases. The V end lost 5 bases, the J end lost 6 bases, and 16 bases lay between the germline ends. CDR1 is WSHSY, CDR2 SAAADI, per germline. The CDR3 loop spans 14 amino acids.

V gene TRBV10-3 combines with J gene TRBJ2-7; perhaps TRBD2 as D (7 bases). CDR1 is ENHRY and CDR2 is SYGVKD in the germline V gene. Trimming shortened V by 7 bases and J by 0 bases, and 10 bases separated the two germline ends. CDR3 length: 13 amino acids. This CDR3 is CAIMRGGSYEQYF. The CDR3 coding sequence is TGTGCCATCATGAGGGGGGGCTCCTACGAGCAGTACTTC.

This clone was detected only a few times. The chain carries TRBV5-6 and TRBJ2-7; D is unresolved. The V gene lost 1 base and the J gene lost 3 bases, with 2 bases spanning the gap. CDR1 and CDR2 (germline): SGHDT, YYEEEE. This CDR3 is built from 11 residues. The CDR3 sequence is CASSLRYEQYF. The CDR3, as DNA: TGTGCCAGCAGCTTGCGCTACGAGCAGTACTTC.

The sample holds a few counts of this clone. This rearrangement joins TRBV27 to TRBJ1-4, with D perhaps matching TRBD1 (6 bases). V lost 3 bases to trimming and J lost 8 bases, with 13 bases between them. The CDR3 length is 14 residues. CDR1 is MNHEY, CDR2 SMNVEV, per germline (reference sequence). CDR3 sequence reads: CASSFRGVGEKLFF. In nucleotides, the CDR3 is TGTGCCAGCAGTTTTAGGGGGGTAGGGGAAAAACTGTTTTTT.

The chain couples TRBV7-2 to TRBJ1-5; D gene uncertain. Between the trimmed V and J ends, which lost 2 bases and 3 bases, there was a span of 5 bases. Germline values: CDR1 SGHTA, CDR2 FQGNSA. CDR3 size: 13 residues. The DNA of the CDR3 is TGTGCCAGCAGCTTAAGGGCCAATCAGCCCCAGCATTTT. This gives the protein CASSLRANQPQHF. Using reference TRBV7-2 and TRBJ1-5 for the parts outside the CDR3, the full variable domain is GAGVSQSPSNKVTEKGKDVELRCDPISGHTALYWYRQSLGQGLEFLIYFQGNSAPDKSGLPSDRFSAERTGGSVSTLTIQRTQQEDSAVYLCASSLRANQPQHFGDGTRLSIL.

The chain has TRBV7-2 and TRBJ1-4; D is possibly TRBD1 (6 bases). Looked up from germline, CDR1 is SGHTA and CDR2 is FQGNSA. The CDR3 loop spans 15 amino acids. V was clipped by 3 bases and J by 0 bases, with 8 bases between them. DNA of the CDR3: TGTGCCAGCAGCTTCAGGGGCACAACTAATGAAAAACTGTTTTTT. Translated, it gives CASSFRGTTNEKLFF.

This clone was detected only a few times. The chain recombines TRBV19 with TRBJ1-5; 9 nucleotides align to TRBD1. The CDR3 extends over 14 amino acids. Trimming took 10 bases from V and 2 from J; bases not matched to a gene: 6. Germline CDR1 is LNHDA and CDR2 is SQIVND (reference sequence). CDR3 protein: CAIEDRGRNQPQHF. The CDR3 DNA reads TGTGCCATCGAGGACAGGGGACGCAATCAGCCCCAGCATTTT.

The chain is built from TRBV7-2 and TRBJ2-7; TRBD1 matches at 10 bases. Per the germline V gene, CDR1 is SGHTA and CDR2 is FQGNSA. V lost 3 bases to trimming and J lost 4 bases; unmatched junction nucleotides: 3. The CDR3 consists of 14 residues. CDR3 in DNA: TGTGCCAGCAGCTTCGGGACAGGGGCGTACGAGCAGTACTTC. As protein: CASSFGTGAYEQYF. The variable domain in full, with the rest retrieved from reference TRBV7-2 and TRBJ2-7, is GAGVSQSPSNKVTEKGKDVELRCDPISGHTALYWYRQSLGQGLEFLIYFQGNSAPDKSGLPSDRFSAERTGGSVSTLTIQRTQQEDSAVYLCASSFGTGAYEQYFGPGTRLTVT.

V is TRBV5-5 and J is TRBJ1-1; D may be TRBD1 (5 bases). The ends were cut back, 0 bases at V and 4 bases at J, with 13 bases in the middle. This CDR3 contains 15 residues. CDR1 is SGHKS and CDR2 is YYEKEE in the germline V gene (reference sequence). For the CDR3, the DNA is TGTGCCAGCAGCTTGGCCGGGGGAAGCGTCACTGAAGCTTTCTTT. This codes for CASSLAGGSVTEAFF.

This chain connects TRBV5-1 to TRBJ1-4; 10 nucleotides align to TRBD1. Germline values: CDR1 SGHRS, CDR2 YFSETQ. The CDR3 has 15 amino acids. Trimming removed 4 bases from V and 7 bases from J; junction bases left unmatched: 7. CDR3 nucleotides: TGCGCCAGCAGCGTGCGACAGGGGGCGCGTGAAAAACTGTTTTTT. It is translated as CASSVRQGAREKLFF.

The CDR3: CASSHLGTALSCTF. CDR3 sequence (DNA): TGCGCCAGCAGCCACCTCGGGACGGCTCTTTCTTGTACCTTC. The chain joins TRBV4-3 to TRBJ1-2, with D maybe TRBD1 (5 bases). The ends were cut back, 3 bases at V and 14 bases at J, with 22 bases in the middle. This CDR3 is 14 amino acids long. Looked up from germline, CDR1 is LGHNA and CDR2 is YSLEER.

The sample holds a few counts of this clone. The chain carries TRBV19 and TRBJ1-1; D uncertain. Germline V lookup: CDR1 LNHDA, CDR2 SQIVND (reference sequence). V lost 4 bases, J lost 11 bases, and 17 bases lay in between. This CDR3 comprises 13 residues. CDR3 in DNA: TGTGCCAGTAGTAACTTGGGAGACCCGAGGGCTTTCTTT. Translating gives CASSNLGDPRAFF.